This T cell receptor (beta chain) originates from a study of CD8+ T cells in alopecia areata. General study findings and limits: Patients showed less clear TCR sequence sharing than mice, possibly partly because of HLA diversity. The study found higher clonality in lesional than normal scalp, especially in alopecia totalis/universalis. Sequencing of scalp tissue also captures the resident alphabeta T cells of normal skin.

Once RNA had been extracted, it was reverse transcribed into cDNA to act as the sequencing template. Repertoires were generated with immunoSEQ multiplex PCR, while TCRdb's copy carries only in-frame clones and drops some. The sample consists of about 30,000 clones, approximately 60% of them appearing once. The investigators collected lesional scalp punch biopsies and peripheral blood from alopecia areata patients. To note about this clone: The antigen is unknown.

Trimming left V 3 bases short and J 2 bases short, with 11 bases between. Per germline, CDR1 SGHAT and CDR2 FQNNGV. This CDR3 spans 14 amino acids. Sequencing was done on a sample of NKG2D-high CD8+ T cells sorted from blood. The sequence came from a human donor with alopecia areata. J is TRBJ2-7 and V is TRBV11-2; maybe TRBD1 (6 bases). This CDR3 reads CASSFSGVAYEQYF. The CDR3 DNA reads TGTGCCAGCAGCTTTTCAGGGGTCGCCTACGAGCAGTACTTC.